The present T cell receptor beta chain was sequenced within a study of CD8 T cells in ankylosing spondylitis. Quantitative 5'-RACE with molecular barcodes produced the TCR beta libraries. One entry per CDR3 protein results from TCRdb running MiXCR on the 5' RACE reads. The sample holds some 38,000 distinct CDR3 sequences, around 3% seen once. Overall study results and limits: Disease-linked clones reportedly showed significant enrichment in matched ankylosing spondylitis synovial fluid. Reactive arthritis synovial fluid and blood previously showed some of these motif variants. Ankylosing spondylitis blood appeared to carry a characteristic TCR beta motif of roughly 8 highly homologous variants.

Germline CDR1 is SGDLS and CDR2 is YYNGEE. This CDR3 spans 16 amino acids. With 0 bases clipped from V and 4 bases from J, the junction kept 4 bases outside the gene matches. Comments on this clonotype: Its antigen is currently unknown.

The sequencing input was blood, either unsorted or a sorted T cell fraction (not recorded which). The chain has TRBV9 and TRBJ2-1; 10 nucleotides agree with TRBD2. This sequence originates from a male donor with ankylosing spondylitis or in good health (not recorded which). The CDR3 loop reads CASSVGGTSVYNEQFF. CDR3 sequence (DNA): TGTGCCAGCAGCGTAGGTGGGACTAGCGTTTACAATGAGCAGTTCTTC. Together with reference TRBV9 and TRBJ2-1, the CDR3 gives the full variable domain: DSGVTQTPKHLITATGQRVTLRCSPRSGDLSVYWYQQSLDQGLQFLIQYYNGEERAKGNILERFSAQQFPDLHSELNLSSLELGDSALYFCASSVGGTSVYNEQFFGPGTRLTVL.